Shown below are 28 T cell receptor beta chains from a single sample sequenced in a study of T cells after yellow fever vaccination. TCRdb re-derived calls from the 5' RACE reads in MiXCR, one entry per CDR3 protein. The sample contains 620,000 or so distinct CDR3 sequences, more than 9% of which appear only once. The input for sequencing was PBMCs, taken on the day of the yellow fever booster vaccination. The receptors here all came from a young man who received the YFV17D yellow fever vaccine.

Regarding this clonotype: Its ends do not fully match the called genes, so a read error is possible. V gene TRBV20-1 combines with J gene TRBJ2-3; TRBD1 aligns across 7 bases. CDR1 DFQATT and CDR2 SNEGSKA come from the germline V gene (reference sequence). This CDR3 comprises 16 residues. In nucleotides, the CDR3 is TGCTGTGCTAGAGAGAGGGGGCCTAACTACACAGATACGCAGTATTTT. This gives the protein CCARERGPNYTDTQYF.

The rearrangement uses TRBV4-2 and TRBJ2-2, with TRBD1 as a possible D gene (5 bases). Germline V CDR1 and CDR2: LGHNA, YNFKEQ. The CDR3 sequence is 16 residues long. Trimming took off 0 bases at V and 0 bases at J, with 8 bases between the two ends. CDR3 nucleotides: TGTGCCAGCAGCCAAGATGGGGCGTCGAACACCGGGGAGCTGTTTTTT. This translates into CASSQDGASNTGELFF.

This clonotype showed up just a few times. V and J are TRBV6-2 or TRBV6-3 and TRBJ2-3; 11 bases are a match to TRBD1. The CDR3 totals 12 residues. With V trimmed by 9 bases and J by 8 bases, 4 bases remained unmatched. Per germline, CDR1 MNHEY and CDR2 SVGEGT. The CDR3 is CARRTGGTTQYF. The CDR3 nucleotides read TGTGCCAGAAGGACAGGGGGCACTACGCAGTATTTT.

The rearrangement uses TRBV6-5 and TRBJ1-2; 9 bases line up with TRBD1. Per germline, CDR1 MNHEY and CDR2 SVGAGI. The CDR3 is 17 residues long. Trimming removed 0 bases from V and 6 bases from J; junction bases left unmatched: 11. DNA for the CDR3: TGTGCCAGCAGTTACTCCTCGGACAGGGGCAGGTTTGATGGCTACACCTTC. Translated, it gives CASSYSSDRGRFDGYTF.

In this sample, this clonotype turned up a few times. The chain has TRBV14 and TRBJ2-7, with 7 bases lining up with TRBD1. J gave up 3 bases and V 3 bases, and 14 bases lay outside the gene matches. The CDR3 is 17 amino acids. CDR1 SGHDN and CDR2 FVKESK come from the germline V gene. Here the CDR3 DNA reads TGTGCCAGCAGCCAGAAGCAGTCCCGGGACAGATACTACGAGCAGTACTTC. Translation gives CASSQKQSRDRYYEQYF.

As DNA, the CDR3 is TGTGCCAGCAGTTACGGGACGACCCGCACAGATACGCAGTATTTT. Protein: CASSYGTTRTDTQYF. This sequence joins TRBV6-5 and TRBJ2-3; D possibly uses TRBD1 or TRBD2 (5 bases each). Trimming removed 2 bases from V and 1 base from J, with 10 bases in between. The CDR3 has 15 amino acids. The germline CDR1 and CDR2 sequences are MNHEY and SVGAGI.

This sequence joins TRBV5-1 and TRBJ1-6; D call uncertain. CDR1 is SGHRS and CDR2 is YFSETQ in the germline V gene. The CDR3 length is 15 residues. V lost 4 bases, J lost 6 bases, and 14 bases lay in between. In DNA form, the CDR3 reads TGCGCCAGCAGCCTCGGACGGGAGGGTAATTCACCCCTCCACTTT. Protein sequence: CASSLGREGNSPLHF.

The rearrangement links TRBV12-3 or TRBV12-4 to TRBJ1-2; D gene ambiguous. Trimming took 5 bases from V and 8 from J, leaving 12 bases between them. The CDR3 contains 12 residues. The CDR3 DNA follows: TGTGCCAGCAGTCCGACAACTTGGGGCTACACCTTC. Its translation is CASSPTTWGYTF.

This clonotype occurred many times. The chain carries TRBV29-1 and TRBJ2-3; D gene uncertain. V was shortened by 0 bases and J by 5 bases, with 18 bases between the two germline ends. The CDR3 is 16 residues long. Germline V CDR1 and CDR2: SQVTM, ANQGSEA. The CDR3 DNA follows: TGCAGCGTTGAAGATCTTCATGGCCTCGGTGAAGATACGCAGTATTTT. It encodes CSVEDLHGLGEDTQYF.

This clonotype turned up a few times. The chain uses TRBV25-1 and TRBJ2-3; 8 bases line up with TRBD2. V dropped 4 bases and J dropped 2; count of bases not matched to a gene: 26. The CDR3 covers 22 residues. Germline lookup yields CDR1 MGHDK and CDR2 SYGVNS. The CDR3 coding sequence is TGTGCCAGCAGTGTATCCCCCTCCTGCCGACGGGAGGGCCTTCGGGACACAGATACGCAGTATTTT. Its translation is CASSVSPSCRREGLRDTDTQYF.

This chain links TRBV6-2 or TRBV6-3 with TRBJ2-5, with 7 bases lining up with TRBD1. Germline CDR1 reads MNHEY; CDR2 reads SVGEGT. The CDR3 covers 13 residues. V gave up 6 bases and J gave up 1 base; unmatched junction bases: 2. The CDR3 bases are TGTGCCAGCAGAAGGACAGGCCAAGAGACCCAGTACTTC. Protein sequence: CASRRTGQETQYF.

The chain carries TRBV6-4 and TRBJ1-1; unclear D gene. Trimming took 5 bases from V and 4 from J, leaving 17 bases between them. Per the germline V gene, CDR1 is MRHNA and CDR2 is SNTAGT. This CDR3 comprises 15 residues. The CDR3 DNA follows: TGTGCCAGCAGTCCGGGTCCCGAGTGGAGCACTGAAGCTTTCTTT. It codes for CASSPGPEWSTEAFF.

This clonotype was recorded at least ten times. The J gene is TRBJ2-3, the V gene TRBV5-8, with TRBD1 identical over 9 bases. This CDR3 comprises 14 residues. V was clipped by 3 bases and J by 1 base; unmatched bases: 0. In germline, CDR1 is SGHTS, CDR2 YDEGEE. CDR3 DNA sequence: TGTGCCAGCAGCTGGGACAGGGGCACAGATACGCAGTATTTT. It is translated as CASSWDRGTDTQYF.

This clonotype was observed at least ten times. One junction end disagrees with the germline gene, perhaps due to a read error. The chain carries TRBV5-1 and TRBJ1-4; tentative D call: TRBD1 (5 bases). Germline CDR1 reads SGHRS; CDR2 reads YFSETQ. This CDR3 contains 14 residues. CDR3 sequence (DNA): TGTGCCAGCAGCTTGGGGGCAACTAATGAAAAACTGTTTTTT. Protein sequence: CASSLGATNEKLFF.

This clonotype was seen ten or more times. The gene calls are TRBV30 and TRBJ2-3, with D unresolved. The CDR3 runs 12 residues. The V gene lost 0 bases and the J gene lost 6 bases, with 7 bases spanning the gap. Germline assignment: CDR1 GTSNPN and CDR2 SVGIG (reference sequence). CDR3 residues: CAWSVRGDTQYF. CDR3 DNA sequence: TGTGCCTGGAGTGTACGAGGTGATACGCAGTATTTT.

Only one count was recorded for this clonotype. The chain couples TRBV7-2 to TRBJ1-5; no firm D call. Trimming left V 5 bases short and J 10 bases short, with 21 bases between. CDR1 and CDR2 from the germline V gene are SGHTA and FQGNSA. This CDR3 spans 15 amino acids. CDR3 in amino acids: CASSVNRTEGGPQHF. The CDR3 DNA follows: TGTGCCAGCAGCGTAAACCGGACGGAGGGCGGACCCCAGCATTTT. The full variable domain, rest sourced from reference TRBV7-2 and TRBJ1-5, is GAGVSQSPSNKVTEKGKDVELRCDPISGHTALYWYRQSLGQGLEFLIYFQGNSAPDKSGLPSDRFSAERTGGSVSTLTIQRTQQEDSAVYLCASSVNRTEGGPQHFGDGTRLSIL.

This clonotype was detected a few times. The CDR3 bases are TGCAGCGTTGGGACTAGCCAGAACACCGGGGAGCTGTTTTTT. Its translation: CSVGTSQNTGELFF. The rearrangement joins TRBV29-1 to TRBJ2-2, with 8 bases matching TRBD2. V was pared by 4 bases and J by 1 base, with 2 bases of the junction left unmatched. CDR1 and CDR2 from the germline V gene are SQVTM and ANQGSEA. The CDR3 loop spans 14 amino acids.

This chain connects TRBV11-2 to TRBJ2-2; no definite D call. This CDR3 is built from 15 residues. V was trimmed by 5 bases and J by 6 bases, leaving 16 bases between them. CDR1 and CDR2 (germline): SGHAT, FQNNGV. DNA of the CDR3: TGTGCCAGCAGCGTGTACGGGTTGCCTCCCGGGGAGCTGTTTTTT. Translating gives CASSVYGLPPGELFF. The whole variable domain, filled in from reference TRBV11-2 and TRBJ2-2, reads EAGVAQSPRYKIIEKRQSVAFWCNPISGHATLYWYQQILGQGPKLLIQFQNNGVVDDSQLPKDRFSAERLKGVDSTLKIQPAKLEDSAVYLCASSVYGLPPGELFFGEGSRLTVL.

The chain joins TRBV14 to TRBJ2-3, with D perhaps matching TRBD2 (7 bases). The CDR3 is made up of 15 amino acids. V gave up 4 bases and J gave up 6 bases, with 17 bases separating them. CDR1 and CDR2 (germline): SGHDN, FVKESK. The CDR3 nucleotides are TGTGCCAGCAGCCCAGGACGGGGGGCAAGGGATACGCAGTATTTT. Translation gives CASSPGRGARDTQYF.

This clonotype was detected many times. This chain links TRBV27 with TRBJ2-2; 9 bases agree with TRBD1. The germline V gene encodes CDR1 MNHEY and CDR2 SMNVEV (reference sequence). The CDR3 has 14 residues. The ends lost 6 bases at V and 5 bases at J; junction bases unmatched: 4. The CDR3 DNA reads TGTGCCAGCAGCCCCGGGACAGGGACCGGGGAGCTGTTTTTT. Protein product: CASSPGTGTGELFF.

Many counts were recorded for this clonotype. V gene TRBV15 combines with J gene TRBJ2-1; D might be TRBD2 (6 bases). Germline values: CDR1 LNHNV, CDR2 YYDKDF (reference sequence). Trimming left V 0 bases short and J 8 bases short, with 14 bases between. The CDR3 loop spans 15 amino acids. In DNA, the CDR3 is TGTGCCACCAGCAGAGATTATGGGAGGTTGGATGAGCAGTTCTTC. Its protein product is CATSRDYGRLDEQFF.

This chain joins TRBV9 and TRBJ2-1, with a possible D match to TRBD1 (5 bases). The CDR3 covers 18 residues. Germline CDR1 SGDLS, CDR2 YYNGEE. Trimming shortened V by 0 bases and J by 4 bases, and 20 bases separated the two germline ends. CDR3 DNA: TGTGCCAGCAGCGTAGAGGGGTCGAGACAATCGATTTACAATGAGCAGTTCTTC. It encodes CASSVEGSRQSIYNEQFF.

The rearrangement joins TRBV7-2 to TRBJ2-1, with 8 positions matching TRBD2. The J segment lost 13 bases and the V segment lost 1 base, leaving 3 bases of the junction unmatched. Germline loops: CDR1 SGHTA, CDR2 FQGNSA. The CDR3 runs 12 residues. In nucleotides, the CDR3 is TGTGCCAGCAGCTTAGTATTAGCGGGACAGTTCTTC. This encodes CASSLVLAGQFF. The entire variable domain, with the rest obtained from reference TRBV7-2 and TRBJ2-1, is as follows: GAGVSQSPSNKVTEKGKDVELRCDPISGHTALYWYRQSLGQGLEFLIYFQGNSAPDKSGLPSDRFSAERTGGSVSTLTIQRTQQEDSAVYLCASSLVLAGQFFGPGTRLTVL.

This clonotype was seen a few times. This chain uses TRBV20-1 with TRBJ1-3, with 8 bases fitting TRBD1. Germline CDR1 DFQATT, CDR2 SNEGSKA (reference sequence). CDR3 length: 14 residues. J gave up 5 bases and V 3 bases, and 6 bases lay outside the gene matches. The CDR3 DNA reads as TGCAGTGCTAGCCCAGGGGGCGTCAGAAACACCATATATTTT. It specifies CSASPGGVRNTIYF.

This clonotype was observed at least ten times. This rearrangement joins TRBV4-2 to TRBJ2-3; D perhaps matches TRBD2 (6 bases). The CDR3 covers 15 residues. V gave up 0 bases and J gave up 2 bases, with 9 bases separating them. Germline-derived CDR1 and CDR2 are LGHNA and YNFKEQ. The CDR3 spells CASSQEIAVTDTQYF. The CDR3 region has the DNA TGTGCCAGCAGCCAAGAAATAGCGGTCACAGATACGCAGTATTTT.

This sequence joins TRBV7-9 and TRBJ1-4; TRBD1 aligns across 9 bases. Germline trimming cut 5 bases from V and 0 bases from J; bases unmatched to any gene: 7. CDR1 SEHNR and CDR2 FQNEAQ come from the germline V gene (reference sequence). The CDR3 runs 17 residues. DNA for the CDR3: TGTGCCAGCAGCAGACGGACAGGGGCGGCAACTAATGAAAAACTGTTTTTT. It encodes CASSRRTGAATNEKLFF. The variable domain in full, with the rest retrieved from reference TRBV7-9 and TRBJ1-4, is DTGVSQNPRHKITKRGQNVTFRCDPISEHNRLYWYRQTLGQGPEFLTYFQNEAQLEKSRLLSDRFSAERPKGSFSTLEIQRTEQGDSAMYLCASSRRTGAATNEKLFFGSGTQLSVL.

The rearrangement uses TRBV3-1 and TRBJ2-1, with 11 positions matching TRBD2. Trimming removed 4 bases from V and 5 bases from J; junction bases left unmatched: 7. The CDR3 has 16 amino acids. The germline V gene encodes CDR1 LGHDT and CDR2 YNNKEL (reference sequence). CDR3 sequence: CASSPMGLAAHNEQFF. CDR3 coding DNA: TGTGCCAGCAGCCCAATGGGACTAGCGGCCCACAATGAGCAGTTCTTC.

The rearrangement uses TRBV7-2 and TRBJ2-5; D could derive from TRBD1 or TRBD2 (5 bases each). Germline-derived CDR1 and CDR2 are SGHTA and FQGNSA. There are 14 residues in the CDR3. V was clipped by 3 bases and J by 2 bases, with 10 bases between them. The CDR3 nucleotides are TGTGCCAGCAGCTTTGATTGGGGGCAAGAGACCCAGTACTTC. Translation: CASSFDWGQETQYF.